The present TCR beta chain was sequenced within a study of CD8+CD57+ T cells in acquired aplastic anemia. The overall study: Sorted CD4+ and CD8+ cells yielded around 3.3 ug of DNA on average.

The germline V gene encodes CDR1 SGHAT and CDR2 FQNNGV. Trimming removed 2 bases at V and 7 bases at J, with 8 bases between. This CDR3 contains 13 residues. Findings of the study overall: Patients did not significantly differ from controls in CD8+ Simpson's diversity. Almost 30 sequences, all CD8+ CDR3, were shared between patients and controls.

CDR3 and TCR beta VDJ profiling relied on a genomic DNA template. From the reads, TCRdb called clonotypes with MiXCR, one entry per CDR3 protein. The table shows some 280,000 distinct CDR3 sequences, with 55% to 65% occurring only once. This clonotype came up many times. The antigen is unknown. The source of this sequence is a human donor with severe aplastic anemia or a healthy control (not recorded which). The chain carries TRBV11-2 and TRBJ1-4; D gene ambiguous. Sequencing was performed on sorted CD4+, CD8+, or CD8+CD57+ T cells (not recorded which) from PBMCs. In DNA, the CDR3 is TGTGCCAGCAGCTTAATACTGGGTGAAAAACTGTTTTTT. Its protein product is CASSLILGEKLFF.